One sample yielded the 20 T cell receptor beta chains listed below, sequenced in a study of blood T cell repertoires in COVID-19. Using immunoSEQ multiplex PCR, the repertoire was profiled, and TCRdb retains in-frame clones only, with some absent. Here the sample spans about 200,000 clones, 70% to 85% being singletons. The specimen sequenced was PBMCs or T cells enriched from blood (not recorded which). These receptors all come from a woman aged 60-75 years with acute COVID-19.

J is TRBJ2-3 and V is TRBV30; a possible D gene is TRBD2 (5 bases). V lost 1 base and J 12 bases, leaving 14 bases between the germline ends. This CDR3 is built from 12 residues. From germline, CDR1 is GTSNPN and CDR2 SVGIG (reference sequence). CDR3 in amino acids: CAWSGRGREQYF. The CDR3 DNA reads as TGTGCCTGGAGTGGTCGGGGAAGGGAACAGTATTTT.

The chain uses TRBV4-3 and TRBJ2-6; D might be TRBD2 (5 bases). Per the germline V gene, CDR1 is LGHNA and CDR2 is YSLEER. The CDR3 consists of 16 residues. Trimming cost V 4 bases and J 1 base, with 11 bases left between them. The CDR3 loop is CASSLGSGSGANVLTF. CDR3 nucleotide sequence: TGCGCCAGCAGCCTCGGGTCGGGATCTGGGGCCAACGTCCTGACTTTC.

There are many counts of this clone. The chain links TRBV7-2 to TRBJ1-4, with D perhaps TRBD1 (6 bases). Germline assignment: CDR1 SGHTA and CDR2 FQGNSA. The germline V and J ends were trimmed by 1 base and 6 bases, with 6 bases remaining between them. CDR3 length equals 13 residues. The CDR3 DNA follows: TGTGCCAGCAGCTTAGGACAGGATGAAAAACTGTTTTTT. Its translation: CASSLGQDEKLFF.

Many counts were recorded for this clone. V usage is TRBV7-2 and J usage is TRBJ1-6, with 12 bases matching TRBD1. The CDR3 extends over 18 amino acids. Losses at the gene ends were 5 bases for V and 10 bases for J; bases not matched to a gene: 15. Germline V gene data show CDR1 as SGHTA and CDR2 as FQGNSA. The CDR3 DNA reads TGTGCCAGCAGCACCCGGGACAGGGGGCTAAGACGTCTCTCACCCCTCCACTTT. This translates into CASSTRDRGLRRLSPLHF.

CDR3 DNA: TGCGCCAGCAGCCCGTCCCGGGTATCTGAAGCTTTCTTT. Translated, it gives CASSPSRVSEAFF. The gene calls are TRBV10-1 and TRBJ1-1; D is undetermined. Trimming shortened V by 6 bases and J by 6 bases, and 14 bases separated the two germline ends. CDR1 is WNHNN, CDR2 SYGVQD, per germline (reference sequence). The CDR3 runs 13 residues.

The V gene is TRBV5-1, the J gene TRBJ2-1; 7 nucleotides align to TRBD1. The CDR3 contains 15 residues. V lost 2 bases, J lost 6 bases, and 8 bases stayed unmatched. CDR1 is SGHRS, CDR2 YFSETQ, per germline. The CDR3 DNA reads TGCGCCAGCAGCTTAACAGGGGAAATGGTCAATGAGCAGTTCTTC. This encodes CASSLTGEMVNEQFF.

The chain employs TRBV5-1 and TRBJ1-5; TRBD1 aligns across 11 bases. Germline loops: CDR1 SGHRS, CDR2 YFSETQ. The CDR3 runs to 16 residues. V lost 4 bases, J lost 6 bases, and 9 bases stayed unmatched. The CDR3 bases are TGCGCCAGCAGCCAAGGTAAGGGACAGGGGGGTCAGCCCCAGCATTTT. This sequence encodes CASSQGKGQGGQPQHF.

The chain couples TRBV18 to TRBJ2-6, with D possibly being TRBD1 (6 bases). The CDR3 sequence is 17 residues long. Trimming left V 3 bases short and J 0 bases short, with 12 bases between. In germline, CDR1 is KGHSH, CDR2 LQKENI. The CDR3 coding sequence is TGTGCCAGCTCACCGGGGGCCCTGAGCTCTGGGGCCAACGTCCTGACTTTC. This encodes CASSPGALSSGANVLTF.

The rearrangement uses TRBV12-3 or TRBV12-4 and TRBJ2-1; 8 bases match TRBD1. The V segment lost 6 bases and the J segment 4 bases; nucleotides outside the gene matches: 2. The CDR3 extends over 13 amino acids. This CDR3 reads CASRWDRYNEQFF. The CDR3 nucleotides are TGTGCCAGCAGATGGGACAGGTACAATGAGCAGTTCTTC.

V is TRBV18 and J is TRBJ1-2; no firm D call. The germline CDR1 and CDR2 sequences are KGHSH and LQKENI. Trimming took off 0 bases at V and 9 bases at J, with 17 bases between the two ends. This CDR3 region has 15 residues. DNA for the CDR3: TGTGCCAGCTCACCACCGCCGAGCGGGTCGGTGAGCTACACCTTC. As protein: CASSPPPSGSVSYTF.

The chain is built from TRBV5-4 and TRBJ1-1; 7 nucleotides align to TRBD1. J lost 8 bases, V lost 4 bases, and 5 bases had no gene match. CDR3 length equals 12 residues. Germline V lookup: CDR1 SGHNT, CDR2 YYREEE (reference sequence). Written as DNA, the CDR3 is TGTGCCAGCAGCACCACAGGGGTGGAAGCTTTCTTT. Translated, it gives CASSTTGVEAFF.

V gene TRBV10-3 combines with J gene TRBJ1-6; 8 bases map to TRBD1. The V segment lost 6 bases and the J segment 8 bases; nucleotides outside the gene matches: 9. The CDR3 length is 15 residues. Germline V gene lookup returns CDR1 ENHRY and CDR2 SYGVKD. CDR3 sequence reads: CAISHSTGEDSPLHF. The DNA of the CDR3 is TGTGCCATCAGCCATTCGACAGGGGAAGATTCACCCCTCCACTTT.

The gene calls are TRBV5-1 and TRBJ2-3, with 9 bases matching TRBD2. The ends lost 3 bases at V and 0 bases at J; junction bases unmatched: 5. The CDR3 spans 16 residues. The germline V gene has CDR1 SGHRS and CDR2 YFSETQ. Here the CDR3 reads CASSSVAGASTDTQYF. The CDR3, as DNA: TGCGCCAGCAGCTCTGTAGCGGGGGCTAGCACAGATACGCAGTATTTT.

J is TRBJ2-7 and V is TRBV27; 9 bases map to TRBD2. This CDR3 region has 15 residues. In germline, CDR1 is MNHEY, CDR2 SMNVEV (reference sequence). J gave up 2 bases and V 9 bases, and 11 bases lay outside the gene matches. CDR3 coding DNA: TGTGCCAGGCCAGGGAACATAGCGGGAGCCTACGAGCAGTACTTC. Protein sequence: CARPGNIAGAYEQYF.

The gene calls are TRBV6-2 or TRBV6-3 and TRBJ1-5; 7 bases line up with TRBD1. Germline CDR1 is MNHEY and CDR2 is SVGEGT. The CDR3 sequence is 17 residues long. V shed 2 bases, J shed 7 bases, and the junction held 14 bases outside the gene matches. Written as DNA, the CDR3 is TGTGCCAGCAGTTACACCTTCCAGACAGGGCAAGGCCAGCCCCAGCATTTT. Translation gives CASSYTFQTGQGQPQHF.

The J gene is TRBJ2-7, the V gene TRBV18; a weak D match, TRBD1 (6 bases). Trimming took 4 bases from V and 4 from J, leaving 11 bases between them. The CDR3 has 13 residues. Germline V gene data show CDR1 as KGHSH and CDR2 as LQKENI. CDR3 amino acids: CASSRDTLYEQYV. In DNA, the CDR3 is TGTGCCAGCTCACGGGACACCCTATACGAGCAGTACGTC.

This clone was seen only once. The chain employs TRBV5-1 and TRBJ1-3, with D tentatively TRBD1 (6 bases). This CDR3 region has 15 residues. CDR1 SGHRS and CDR2 YFSETQ come from the germline V gene. V was pared by 2 bases and J by 8 bases, with 17 bases between. The DNA of the CDR3 is TGCGCCAGCAGCTTTCAGGGGTCGCGGTGGGACACCATATATTTT. Translation: CASSFQGSRWDTIYF.

The rearrangement uses TRBV5-1 and TRBJ1-2; no clear D. The V and J ends lost 7 bases and 4 bases respectively, with 17 bases between them. Germline values: CDR1 SGHRS, CDR2 YFSETQ. The CDR3 spans 14 residues. Written as DNA, the CDR3 is TGCGCCAGCCTCCCCGGACCGGACTTCTATGGCTACACCTTC. It translates to CASLPGPDFYGYTF.

The chain is built from TRBV2 and TRBJ2-2; D may be TRBD2 (5 bases). This CDR3 has 17 residues. Trimming took off 7 bases at V and 8 bases at J, with 26 bases between the two ends. Germline V gives CDR1 SNHLY, CDR2 FYNNEI. CDR3 nucleotides: TGTGCCAGCACCTCGAGCTCGGGGTTGCTTTCAACGGGGGAGCTGTTTTTT. Protein product: CASTSSSGLLSTGELFF. The entire variable domain, with the rest obtained from reference TRBV2 and TRBJ2-2, is as follows: EPEVTQTPSHQVTQMGQEVILRCVPISNHLYFYWYRQILGQKVEFLVSFYNNEISEKSEIFDDQFSVERPDGSNFTLKIRSTKLEDSAMYFCASTSSSGLLSTGELFFGEGSRLTVL.

This clone has a handful of counts. The J gene is TRBJ1-5, the V gene TRBV18; 7 bases match TRBD1. The CDR3 totals 15 residues. Germline CDR1 reads KGHSH; CDR2 reads LQKENI. J was trimmed by 2 bases and V by 4 bases; bases with no gene match: 5. CDR3 sequence reads: CASSRDSPGNQPQHF. DNA of the CDR3: TGTGCCAGCTCACGGGACAGCCCCGGCAATCAGCCCCAGCATTTT.